A single sample gave rise to the 5 T cell receptor beta chains below, sequenced in a study of T cell responses to AZD1222 COVID-19 vaccine. The table came from immunoSEQ multiplex PCR; TCRdb's copy has only in-frame clones and leaves some out. The data contain 150,000 to 200,000 clones, about nine tenths of them singletons. The source material was peripheral blood, sampled on day 0 of AZD1222 vaccination. Source of these receptors: an adult in good health.

V usage is TRBV9 and J usage is TRBJ1-2; 8 nucleotides match TRBD1. This CDR3 has 19 amino acids. CDR1 is SGDLS and CDR2 is YYNGEE in the germline V gene. V shed 3 bases, J shed 0 bases, and the junction held 16 bases outside the gene matches. The CDR3 DNA reads as TGTGCCAGCAGCGGCAGCAGTTCCGGGACAGGCCTCTCTAACTATGGCTACACCTTC. Translating it yields CASSGSSSGTGLSNYGYTF.

V usage is TRBV18 and J usage is TRBJ2-1; the D gene could be TRBD1 or TRBD2 (5 bases each). The germline V gene has CDR1 KGHSH and CDR2 LQKENI. The CDR3 has 15 amino acids. The V end was cut by 1 base, the J end by 9 bases, with 16 bases between. The DNA for the CDR3 is TGTGCCAGCTCACCACAACTGGGGGAGCCGGGTGAGCAGTTCTTC. Encoded protein: CASSPQLGEPGEQFF.

This clone showed up just once. In DNA form, the CDR3 reads TGTGCCAGCAGCAACCCAACCAGGGGCTATGGCTACACCTTC. As protein: CASSNPTRGYGYTF. The chain joins TRBV7-9 to TRBJ1-2, with D possibly matching TRBD1 (6 bases). V was pared by 5 bases and J by 4 bases, with 14 bases between. This CDR3 comprises 14 residues. CDR1 and CDR2 (germline): SEHNR, FQNEAQ (reference sequence). The full variable domain, its missing parts supplied by reference TRBV7-9 and TRBJ1-2, is DTGVSQNPRHKITKRGQNVTFRCDPISEHNRLYWYRQTLGQGPEFLTYFQNEAQLEKSRLLSDRFSAERPKGSFSTLEIQRTEQGDSAMYLCASSNPTRGYGYTFGSGTRLTVV.

CDR3 region: CAWSRGVEQFF. CDR3 nucleotides: TGTGCCTGGAGTCGCGGAGTTGAGCAGTTCTTC. The rearrangement joins TRBV30 to TRBJ2-1; D unresolved. This CDR3 region has 11 residues. Germline V gene lookup returns CDR1 GTSNPN and CDR2 SVGIG (reference sequence). The V end lost 2 bases, the J end lost 9 bases, and 8 bases lay between the germline ends.

This chain connects TRBV3-1 (or the pseudogene TRBV3-2) to TRBJ1-5; TRBD1 agrees at 8 bases. Germline loops: CDR1 LGHDT, CDR2 YNNKEL (reference sequence). The CDR3 length is 15 residues. V gave up 1 base and J gave up 6 bases; unmatched junction bases: 5. The CDR3 loop reads CASSQGQGAIQPQHF. The DNA of the CDR3 is TGTGCCAGCAGCCAAGGTCAGGGGGCCATTCAGCCCCAGCATTTT.